The rows below give T cell receptor beta chains drawn from one sample of a study of technical replicates of blood from several donors. Generated by immunoSEQ multiplex PCR, the TCRdb table keeps only in-frame clones and is missing some. Of about 49,000 clones in the sample, more than 85% were seen once. Sequencing was performed on PBMCs. Source of these receptors: a human donor in good health. Some clones in this sample may be carry-over from other donors' samples. CDR3s include the opening cysteine and the closing phenylalanine or tryptophan. D genes are given only for firm matches. Clone size is shown for a subset of rows, as once, few, many or a class of expanded clone.

DNA: TGTGCCAGCAGATACGGGCTCGTGGGCCAGCCCCAGCATTTT
CDR3: CASRYGLVGQPQHF
V: TRBV6-6
size: -
D: -
J: TRBJ1-5

DNA: TGCGCCAGCAGCTTGGGACAGGGAACCGGGGAGCTGTTTTTT
CDR3: CASSLGQGTGELFF
V: TRBV5-1
size: -
D: TRBD1
J: TRBJ2-2

DNA: TGTGCCAGCAGTGAAGATAGAGGGCTGGGTGAAGCTTTCTTT
CDR3: CASSEDRGLGEAFF
V: TRBV6-1
size: -
D: -
J: TRBJ1-1

DNA: TGTGCCAGCAGTCTTCAAGGGGTCGACAATGAGCAGTTCTTC
CDR3: CASSLQGVDNEQFF
V: TRBV5-4
size: -
D: -
J: TRBJ2-1

DNA: TGTGCCAGCTCACCTCCAAACAAGAACACTGAAGCTTTCTTT
CDR3: CASSPPNKNTEAFF
V: TRBV18
size: -
D: -
J: TRBJ1-1

DNA: TGTGCCAGCAGCCGAGCGGGCACAGATACGCAGTATTTT
CDR3: CASSRAGTDTQYF
V: TRBV5-5
size: -
D: -
J: TRBJ2-3

DNA: TGTGCCAGCAGCAGATCCCCGAGCCCACTTAATGAAAAACTGTTTTTT
CDR3: CASSRSPSPLNEKLFF
V: TRBV21-1
size: -
D: -
J: TRBJ1-4

DNA: TGTGCCATCAGTGGGACTAGCGGGAGGGGCACCGGGGAGCTGTTTTTT
CDR3: CAISGTSGRGTGELFF
V: TRBV10-3
size: -
D: TRBD2
J: TRBJ2-2

DNA: TGTGCCAGCAGTTCAGGGGCGTACTACGAGCAGTACTTC
CDR3: CASSSGAYYEQYF
V: TRBV27
size: -
D: -
J: TRBJ2-7

DNA: TGTGCCAGCAGTTACTTTCGGGGTAGCAATCAGCCCCAGCATTTT
CDR3: CASSYFRGSNQPQHF
V: TRBV6-5
size: -
D: -
J: TRBJ1-5

DNA: TGCGCCAGCAGCTTGCGGGGGGGAAACTATGGCTACACCTTC
CDR3: CASSLRGGNYGYTF
V: TRBV5-1
size: -
D: -
J: TRBJ1-2

DNA: TGTGCCAGCAGCTTGGGGGGGACGGGGAACACCGGGGAGCTGTTTTTT
CDR3: CASSLGGTGNTGELFF
V: TRBV7-3
size: -
D: TRBD2
J: TRBJ2-2

DNA: TGTGCCAGCAGCTTAGCGACTAGCGGGAACACCGGGGAGCTGTTTTTT
CDR3: CASSLATSGNTGELFF
V: TRBV7-2
size: once
D: TRBD2
J: TRBJ2-2

DNA: TGCGCCAGCAGCCGGCAGTGGGGCGGGAGTTTCATCTACGAGCAGTACTTC
CDR3: CASSRQWGGSFIYEQYF
V: TRBV4-3
size: -
D: TRBD2
J: TRBJ2-7

DNA: TGTGCCAGCAGCTGGGAAAACAGGGATTTTGGCTACGAGCAGTACTTC
CDR3: CASSWENRDFGYEQYF
V: TRBV12-1
size: -
D: -
J: TRBJ2-7

DNA: TGTGCCAGCAGCTCGGGGGGGATAACCTCGGGAAATTCACCCCTCCACTTT
CDR3: CASSSGGITSGNSPLHF
V: TRBV5-4
size: -
D: -
J: TRBJ1-6

DNA: TGTGCCAGCAGCTTGGCGGCTAGCGGATCCTACGAGCAGTACTTC
CDR3: CASSLAASGSYEQYF
V: TRBV5-8
size: -
D: TRBD2
J: TRBJ2-7

DNA: TGTGCCAGCAGCTTGGGCCGAGGAGATACGCAGTATTTT
CDR3: CASSLGRGDTQYF
V: TRBV5-4
size: -
D: -
J: TRBJ2-3

DNA: TGTGCCAGCAGGGCCGGGGGGGTGGCCTATGGCTACACCTTC
CDR3: CASRAGGVAYGYTF
V: TRBV6-5
size: once
D: -
J: TRBJ1-2

DNA: TGTGCCAGCAGCTCCCGGACTAGCGGGGCGCCGAGGGAGCAGTTCTTC
CDR3: CASSSRTSGAPREQFF
V: TRBV11-3
size: -
D: TRBD2
J: TRBJ2-1

DNA: TGTGCCAGCAGCGAACTCCGGGACTACAATGAGCAGTTCTTC
CDR3: CASSELRDYNEQFF
V: TRBV7-6
size: -
D: -
J: TRBJ2-1

DNA: TGTGCCAGCAGCTTAAAGCGTTCCGAGCAGTACTTC
CDR3: CASSLKRSEQYF
V: TRBV7-8
size: once
D: -
J: TRBJ2-7